A single sample is the source of the 9 T cell receptor beta chains below, sequenced in a study of T cell repertoires in cytomegalovirus infection. TCRdb called the reads again in MiXCR, with one record for every CDR3 protein. In the table there are about a million distinct CDR3 sequences, approximately 31% of which are singletons. Their antigens remain unidentified. This specimen was cultured CD8+ T cells from PBMCs, taken from culture after CMV antigen stimulation. The receptors here all came from a human donor in good health (CMV status not recorded). Some clones in this sample may be carry-over from other donors' samples.

This clonotype was recorded a few times. In DNA form, the CDR3 reads TGTGCCAGCAGCTCCCGGGACACCGCCTACAATGAGCAGTTCTTC. Translating gives CASSSRDTAYNEQFF. V gene TRBV5-8 combines with J gene TRBJ2-1, with D perhaps TRBD1 (6 bases). Germline CDR1 SGHTS, CDR2 YDEGEE. The CDR3 has 15 residues. V shed 3 bases and J shed 2 bases, with 12 bases lying between them.

This clonotype has more than one count but fewer than ten. This chain links TRBV19 with TRBJ1-2; tentatively, D is TRBD1 (6 bases). In germline, CDR1 is LNHDA, CDR2 SQIVND (reference sequence). The CDR3 consists of 15 residues. V was pared by 7 bases and J by 6 bases, with 21 bases between. The DNA of the CDR3 is TGTGCCAGTACCCACGGGGGGCCTAAAGTTGATGGCTACACCTTC. Amino acids: CASTHGGPKVDGYTF.

This clonotype was observed a handful of times. The chain joins TRBV5-5 to TRBJ1-2; D is ambiguous. Trimming shortened V by 1 base and J by 1 base, and 11 bases separated the two germline ends. This CDR3 spans 15 amino acids. Germline CDR1 reads SGHKS; CDR2 reads YYEKEE (reference sequence). The chain's CDR3 is CASSLRTADNYGYTF. The CDR3 region has the DNA TGTGCCAGCAGCTTGAGGACCGCGGATAACTATGGCTACACCTTC. The variable domain in full, completed from reference TRBV5-5 and TRBJ1-2, reads DAGVTQSPTHLIKTRGQQVTLRCSPISGHKSVSWYQQVLGQGPQFIFQYYEKEERGRGNFPDRFSARQFPNYSSELNVNALLLGDSALYLCASSLRTADNYGYTFGSGTRLTVV.

This clonotype was counted a few times. A much larger clone differs from this one at a single base, so this may be a read error. The J gene is TRBJ1-3, the V gene TRBV25-1, with 9 bases fitting TRBD1. V was clipped by 6 bases and J by 0 bases; unmatched bases: 3. Germline V gene sequence: CDR1 MGHDK, CDR2 SYGVNS. The CDR3 extends over 15 amino acids. The DNA of the CDR3 is TGTGCCAGCAGCCTGGACAGGGGCTCTGGAAACACCATATATTTT. Translation gives CASSLDRGSGNTIYF.

The V gene is TRBV4-1, the J gene TRBJ2-7; D perhaps matches TRBD2 (6 bases). The CDR3 is 14 residues long. V lost 4 bases to trimming and J lost 5 bases, with 15 bases between them. CDR1 and CDR2 (germline): MGHRA, YSYEKL. DNA for the CDR3: TGCGCCAGCAGCCCCAGCAGCGGGCGAGACGAGCAGTACTTC. Its translation is CASSPSSGRDEQYF.

V usage is TRBV6-1 and J usage is TRBJ2-3; 7 bases fit TRBD1. Trimming took 5 bases from V and 0 from J; bases not matched to a gene: 5. In germline, CDR1 is MNHNS, CDR2 SASEGT. CDR3 length equals 15 residues. CDR3 protein: CASSFTGVSTDTQYF. In DNA, the CDR3 is TGTGCCAGCAGTTTTACAGGGGTGAGCACAGATACGCAGTATTTT.

For this clonotype: One base away lies a much larger clone, so this may be a sequencing read error. The chain recombines TRBV7-8 with TRBJ2-3, with 14 bases identical to TRBD2. The CDR3 length is 16 residues. After removal of 7 bases from V and 2 bases from J, the junction contained 5 bases not matched to a gene. CDR1 and CDR2 (germline): SGHVS, FQNEAQ. CDR3 in DNA: TGTGCCAGCAACAGGACTAGCGGGGGGAACACAGATACGCAGTATTTT. Amino acid sequence: CASNRTSGGNTDTQYF.

Comments on this clonotype: A junction end diverges from the germline sequence, so it may reflect a read error. The genes are TRBV11-3 and TRBJ2-1, with no clear D. In germline, CDR1 is SGHNT, CDR2 YENEEA. This CDR3 spans 14 amino acids. The CDR3 loop is CATSLGGMHNEQFF. As DNA, the CDR3 is TGTGCCACCAGCTTAGGTGGGATGCACAATGAGCAGTTCTTC.

In the case of this clonotype: At one end, the junction sequence differs from germline, possibly due to a read error. This sequence joins TRBV12-3 or TRBV12-4 and TRBJ1-3, with D perhaps TRBD1 (5 bases). This CDR3 has 15 residues. Here the CDR3 reads CTSSLGTVWGNTIYF. The CDR3 nucleotides are TGTACCAGCAGTTTAGGGACGGTGTGGGGAAACACCATATATTTT.